Sequencing of this TCR beta chain was carried out in a study of response to subunit inactivated influenza vaccine. This clonotype was counted between two and nine times. Its specificity is not known. CDR1 and CDR2 (germline): SGHTA, FQGNSA. CDR3 size: 17 residues. V gave up 5 bases and J gave up 5 bases; unmatched junction bases: 13. Study findings and constraints: Every seasonal influenza vaccination brings in few new T cells, the authors suggested.

TCRdb reprocessed the RT-PCR reads with MiXCR, giving one entry per CDR3 protein. Among around 850,000 distinct CDR3 sequences listed, about 18% were seen once. The sequencing here drew on PBMCs from blood, taken around 5 days after vaccination. The chain links TRBV7-2 to TRBJ2-3, with TRBD2 identical over 10 bases. The source of this sequence is a man between 50 and 59 years old who received an inactivated influenza vaccine. This CDR3 is CASSRRLAGKGGDTQYF. The DNA for the CDR3 is TGTGCCAGCAGCCGTAGACTAGCGGGCAAGGGGGGAGATACGCAGTATTTT.